This is a list of T cell receptor beta chains from one sample in a study of blood T cell repertoires in COVID-19. TCRdb's copy holds only in-frame clones and misses some; the assay was immunoSEQ multiplex PCR. The data contain a few hundred thousand clones, around four fifths of them singletons. Sequenced material: PBMCs or T cells enriched from blood (not recorded which). The receptors here all came from a man in his thirties or forties with acute COVID-19. Both conserved end residues are part of each CDR3. The D gene is left open where the match is weak. Expanded clones get a size class; other rows say once, few or many, or leave the size out.

>once|NA|TRBJ1-2|TRBV7-8
CASSLQRRGYGYTF
TGTGCCAGCAGCTTACAACGGAGGGGCTATGGCTACACCTTC
>NA|TRBD1|TRBJ2-5|TRBV30
CAWSPGQYQETQYF
TGTGCCTGGAGCCCGGGACAGTACCAAGAGACCCAGTACTTC
>NA|TRBD1|TRBJ1-6|TRBV19
CASRTGLNSPLHF
TGTGCCAGCCGGACAGGGTTAAATTCACCCCTCCACTTT
>few|NA|TRBJ1-2|TRBV19
CASSGRVPYGYTF
TGTGCCAGTAGTGGCCGGGTTCCCTATGGCTACACCTTC
>NA|NA|TRBJ1-2|TRBV29-1
CSVEVQDKLPYGYTF
TGCAGCGTTGAAGTTCAGGACAAGCTCCCTTATGGCTACACCTTC
>few|TRBD1|TRBJ1-1|TRBV9
CASSFGQGGGTEAFF
TGTGCCAGCAGCTTCGGACAGGGAGGAGGGACTGAAGCTTTCTTT
>NA|NA|TRBJ1-1|TRBV11-3
CASSPMNTEAFF
TGTGCCAGCAGCCCAATGAACACTGAAGCTTTCTTT
>once|TRBD2|TRBJ2-1|TRBV7-9
CASSLGLAGGYNEQFF
TGTGCCAGCAGCTTGGGACTAGCGGGAGGCTACAATGAGCAGTTCTTC
>NA|NA|TRBJ2-2|TRBV6-5
CASPLAVTGELFF
TGTGCCAGCCCACTAGCTGTCACCGGGGAGCTGTTTTTT
>NA|NA|TRBJ2-1|TRBV7-8
CASSFGENNEQFF
TGTGCCAGCAGCTTCGGGGAGAACAATGAGCAGTTCTTC
>NA|TRBD2|TRBJ2-1|TRBV5-4
CASTSSGRASEQFF
TGTGCCAGCACCTCTAGCGGGAGGGCATCTGAGCAGTTCTTC
>once|NA|TRBJ1-2|TRBV11-3
CASSPRGGGYTF
TGTGCCAGCAGCCCGCGGGGCGGTGGCTACACCTTC
>NA|NA|TRBJ1-1|TRBV4-1
CASSQDLGGNTEAFF
TGCGCCAGCAGCCAAGATCTGGGAGGGAACACTGAAGCTTTCTTT
>NA|NA|TRBJ1-1|TRBV13
CASSPVHGTEAFF
TGTGCCAGCAGCCCAGTTCATGGCACTGAAGCTTTCTTT
>NA|TRBD2|TRBJ2-3|TRBV6-4
CASSDSLAGADTQYF
TGTGCCAGCAGTGACTCACTAGCGGGGGCAGATACGCAGTATTTT
>few|NA|TRBJ1-1|TRBV15
CATSREYRVVTEAFF
TGTGCCACCAGCAGAGAATACAGGGTGGTCACTGAAGCTTTCTTT
>NA|NA|TRBJ1-1|TRBV3-1/TRBV3-2
CASSQVAGNTEAFF
TGTGCCAGCAGCCAAGTCGCAGGGAACACTGAAGCTTTCTTT
>NA|TRBD1|TRBJ2-3|TRBV14
CASSQEVRGTDTQYF
TGTGCCAGCAGCCAAGAGGTCAGGGGGACAGATACGCAGTATTTT
>many|TRBD1|TRBJ1-1|TRBV15
CATSTGQGVDTEAFF
TGTGCCACCAGCACAGGACAGGGGGTAGACACTGAAGCTTTCTTT
>once|NA|TRBJ1-6|TRBV2
CASSQVQTNSPLHF
TGTGCCAGCAGTCAGGTCCAGACGAATTCACCCCTCCACTTT
>NA|NA|TRBJ1-5|TRBV9
CASSVGERGWPQHF
TGTGCCAGCAGCGTAGGAGAAAGGGGGTGGCCCCAGCATTTT
>NA|NA|TRBJ1-6|TRBV5-6
CASSLNRADSPLHF
TGTGCCAGCAGCTTGAACAGGGCGGATTCACCCCTCCACTTT
>NA|TRBD1|TRBJ1-1|TRBV19
CASSIARGLRNTEAFF
TGTGCCAGTAGTATCGCCAGGGGGCTAAGGAACACTGAAGCTTTCTTT
>NA|NA|TRBJ1-4|TRBV4-1
CASSQEGRPTNEKLFF
TGCGCCAGCAGCCAAGAAGGGAGGCCAACTAATGAAAAACTGTTTTTT
>NA|NA|TRBJ2-3|TRBV2
CASSDWAGTDTQYF
TGTGCCAGCAGTGATTGGGCAGGGACAGATACGCAGTATTTT
>NA|TRBD1|TRBJ2-1|TRBV6-5
CASSRDRVNEQFF
TGTGCCAGCAGTCGGGACAGGGTAAATGAGCAGTTCTTC
>NA|NA|TRBJ2-5|TRBV29-1
CSVPLRGGQETQYF
TGCAGCGTTCCGCTAAGGGGTGGGCAGGAGACCCAGTACTTC
>NA|NA|TRBJ1-4|TRBV30
CAWSPSGAANEKLFF
TGTGCCTGGAGTCCCTCAGGGGCGGCTAATGAAAAACTGTTTTTT
>NA|TRBD1|TRBJ1-1|TRBV6-5
CASRTGDGVAFF
TGTGCCAGCAGGACAGGGGATGGTGTAGCTTTCTTT
>NA|TRBD1|TRBJ1-5|TRBV7-6
CASSLVAGGEAQPQHF
TGTGCCAGCAGCTTAGTAGCAGGGGGTGAGGCTCAGCCCCAGCATTTT
>NA|NA|TRBJ2-2|TRBV12-3/TRBV12-4
CASSLGEAGELFF
TGTGCCAGCAGTTTAGGCGAGGCCGGGGAGCTGTTTTTT
>once|TRBD1|TRBJ2-2|TRBV10-2
CASRDREDTGELFF
TGCGCCAGCCGGGACAGGGAGGACACCGGGGAGCTGTTTTTT
>NA|NA|TRBJ2-3|TRBV12-3/TRBV12-4
CASRENTDTQYF
TGTGCCAGCAGAGAGAACACAGATACGCAGTATTTT
>few|TRBD1|TRBJ1-2|TRBV28
CASSPGTGYGYTF
TGTGCCAGCAGCCCCGGGACAGGGTATGGCTACACCTTC
>NA|NA|TRBJ1-4|TRBV10-3
CAISPGEKLFF
TGTGCCATCAGCCCGGGGGAAAAACTGTTTTTT
>NA|NA|TRBJ1-3|TRBV29-1
CSVRPQDSGNTIYF
TGCAGCGTCCGACCCCAGGATTCTGGAAACACCATATATTTT
>NA|NA|TRBJ1-2|TRBV7-2
CASRPPGRGVNYGYTF
TGTGCCAGCAGACCTCCCGGCAGGGGAGTAAACTATGGCTACACCTTC